Described below is a single T cell receptor beta chain sequence and its context. After removal of 0 bases from V and 5 bases from J, the junction contained 1 base not matched to a gene. This CDR3 spans 15 amino acids. Per germline, CDR1 SGHRS and CDR2 YFSETQ. The sample belongs to a study of blood T cell repertoires in COVID-19. Generated by immunoSEQ multiplex PCR, the TCRdb table keeps only in-frame clones and is missing some. Of about 170,000 clones listed, about 89% are singletons. V is TRBV5-1 and J is TRBJ2-2, with 10 positions matching TRBD2. The clonotype originates from a man between 65 and 85 years old with acute or convalescent COVID-19. The sample comprised peripheral blood. CDR3 region: CASSLVSGGTGELFF. CDR3 nucleotide sequence: TGCGCCAGCAGCTTGGTTAGCGGGGGGACCGGGGAGCTGTTTTTT.